The rows below give T cell receptor beta chains drawn from one sample of a study of cytomegalovirus exposure and HLA in healthy donors. TCRdb's copy holds only in-frame clones and misses some; the assay was immunoSEQ multiplex PCR. The table shows over 150,000 clones, with approximately 80% occurring only once. Specimen: PBMCs. These receptors were taken from a woman aged 25 to 45 in good health and CMV-seronegative. CDR3s include the opening cysteine and the closing phenylalanine or tryptophan. The order of the fields is V gene, J gene, CDR3 length, clone size, CDR3 protein. Clone size is shown for a subset of rows, as once, few, many or a class of expanded clone.

V: TRBV27
J: TRBJ1-2
length: 14
size: once
CDR3: CASSLGTGRSGYTF

V: TRBV7-9
J: TRBJ2-7
length: 15
size: -
CDR3: CASSPPLAGGDEQYF

V: TRBV12-5
J: TRBJ1-1
length: 18
size: once
CDR3: CASGLAPGTGARNPEAFF

V: TRBV5-4
J: TRBJ2-1
length: 15
size: -
CDR3: CASSDLQGVYNEQFF

V: TRBV5-1
J: TRBJ2-7
length: 14
size: -
CDR3: CASSWGQGPYEQYF

V: TRBV28
J: TRBJ2-7
length: 10
size: -
CDR3: CASRAHEQYF

V: TRBV7-8
J: TRBJ2-7
length: 16
size: -
CDR3: CASSTSGVWGHYEQYF

V: TRBV7-2
J: TRBJ2-7
length: 14
size: -
CDR3: CASTLRDRTLEQYF

V: TRBV5-6
J: TRBJ1-2
length: 15
size: -
CDR3: CASSWGGWMDYGYTF

V: TRBV7-9
J: TRBJ2-2
length: 18
size: once
CDR3: CASSSQEGLAGNTGELFF

V: TRBV5-4
J: TRBJ2-2
length: 17
size: few
CDR3: CASSLGLAGANTGELFF

V: TRBV27
J: TRBJ2-7
length: 15
size: -
CDR3: CASSFINRVKFEQYF

V: TRBV11-2
J: TRBJ2-7
length: 16
size: -
CDR3: CASSFNPGQGAGEQYF

V: TRBV28
J: TRBJ2-3
length: 14
size: once
CDR3: CASSPGSRGDTQYF

V: TRBV9
J: TRBJ2-3
length: 16
size: -
CDR3: CASSVEPGGYGDTQYF

V: TRBV7-8
J: TRBJ2-3
length: 16
size: -
CDR3: CASRPLAGGQGDTQYF